These 4 T cell receptor beta chains share one sample of origin, sequenced in a study of untreated major depressive disorder. Study results and caveats: CD4+ T cells from depressed patients used TRBV05-01 (Vbeta 5.1) more often than controls.

Antigens of these TCRs are unknown. Assay: immunoSEQ multiplex PCR; the TCRdb copy retains only in-frame clones and omits some. Found here are 25,000 to 30,000 clones, roughly nine tenths of them singletons; the top ten hold about 0.75%. Sequencing was carried out using CD4+ T cells from PBMCs. Source of these receptors: a woman aged 25 to 39 with major depressive disorder.

The genes are TRBV7-3 and TRBJ2-7; no firm D call. This CDR3 region has 9 residues. Deletions cut 8 bases from V and 3 bases from J, with 2 bases between. From germline, CDR1 is SGHTA and CDR2 FQGTGA. CDR3 sequence reads: CASLYEQYF. In nucleotides, the CDR3 is TGTGCCAGCCTCTACGAGCAGTACTTC.

The CDR3, as DNA: TGCGCCAGCAGTCTCCGTGGAGGGAGTGGCGAGACCCAGTACTTC. This codes for CASSLRGGSGETQYF. The rearrangement uses TRBV5-1 and TRBJ2-5; maybe TRBD2 (6 bases). Trimming removed 5 bases from V and 5 bases from J, with 19 bases in between. This CDR3 is 15 amino acids long. CDR1 is SGHRS, CDR2 YFSETQ, per germline.

This chain links TRBV9 with TRBJ2-7, with TRBD2 identical over 8 bases. With 3 bases clipped from V and 1 base from J, the junction kept 6 bases outside the gene matches. Germline-derived CDR1 and CDR2 are SGDLS and YYNGEE. The CDR3 runs 15 residues. The CDR3 loop reads CASSAGGQGSYEQYF. The CDR3 region has the DNA TGTGCCAGCAGCGCGGGAGGGCAGGGATCCTACGAGCAGTACTTC.

The chain combines TRBV14 with TRBJ1-2; TRBD1 agrees at 9 bases. With V trimmed by 1 base and J by 3 bases, 12 bases remained unmatched. CDR3 length equals 18 residues. Germline assignment: CDR1 SGHDN and CDR2 FVKESK. CDR3 region: CASSQGVRDRVTYYGYTF. Written as DNA, the CDR3 is TGTGCCAGCAGCCAAGGCGTTCGGGACAGGGTAACCTACTATGGCTACACCTTC.